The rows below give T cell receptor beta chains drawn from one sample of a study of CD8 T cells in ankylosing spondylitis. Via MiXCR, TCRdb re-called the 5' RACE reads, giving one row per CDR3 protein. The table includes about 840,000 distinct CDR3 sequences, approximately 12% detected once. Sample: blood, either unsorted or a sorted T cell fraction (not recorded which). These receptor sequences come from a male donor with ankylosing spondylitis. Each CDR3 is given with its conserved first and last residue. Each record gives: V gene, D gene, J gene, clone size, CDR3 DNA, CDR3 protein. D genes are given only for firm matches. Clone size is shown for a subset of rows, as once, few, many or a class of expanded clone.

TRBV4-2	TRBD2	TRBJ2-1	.	TGTGCCAGCAGCCACGGGACTAGCGGGACGAATGAGCAGTTCTTC	CASSHGTSGTNEQFF
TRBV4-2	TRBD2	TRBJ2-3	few	TGTGCCAGCAGCCAGACCATAGCGGGAGCGACAGATACGCAGTATTTT	CASSQTIAGATDTQYF
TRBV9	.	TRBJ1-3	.	TGTGCCAGCAGCCCCGAGGGCTCTGGAAACACCATATATTTT	CASSPEGSGNTIYF
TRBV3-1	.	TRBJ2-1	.	TGTGCCAGCAGCCAAGGGGGGGCGGACAATGAGCAGTTCTTC	CASSQGGADNEQFF
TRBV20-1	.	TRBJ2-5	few	TGCAGTGCTAGGCAGGTCCAAGAGACCCAGTACTTC	CSARQVQETQYF
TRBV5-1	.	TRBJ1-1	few	TGCGCCAGCAGCGTGGACCGGGCGGACGCTTTCTTT	CASSVDRADAFF
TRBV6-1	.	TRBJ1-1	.	TGTGCCAGCAGTGCTGACCCGAACACTGAAGCTTTCTTT	CASSADPNTEAFF
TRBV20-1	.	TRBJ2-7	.	TGCAGTGCTAGAGCCTACTACGAGCAGTACTTC	CSARAYYEQYF
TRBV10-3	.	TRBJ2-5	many	TGTGCCATCAGTGCGGACCCCACACAAGAGACCCAGTACTTC	CAISADPTQETQYF
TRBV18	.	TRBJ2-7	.	TGTGCCAGCTCACCACGCAACGGGATAGCCGACGAGCAGTACTTC	CASSPRNGIADEQYF
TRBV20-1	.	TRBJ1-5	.	TGCAGTGCGATTAGTGGGGGGGACCGGCCCCAGCATTTT	CSAISGGDRPQHF
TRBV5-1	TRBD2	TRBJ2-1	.	TGCGCCAGCAGCTTGGAGTTAGCGGGAAATCCTGAGCAGTTCTTC	CASSLELAGNPEQFF